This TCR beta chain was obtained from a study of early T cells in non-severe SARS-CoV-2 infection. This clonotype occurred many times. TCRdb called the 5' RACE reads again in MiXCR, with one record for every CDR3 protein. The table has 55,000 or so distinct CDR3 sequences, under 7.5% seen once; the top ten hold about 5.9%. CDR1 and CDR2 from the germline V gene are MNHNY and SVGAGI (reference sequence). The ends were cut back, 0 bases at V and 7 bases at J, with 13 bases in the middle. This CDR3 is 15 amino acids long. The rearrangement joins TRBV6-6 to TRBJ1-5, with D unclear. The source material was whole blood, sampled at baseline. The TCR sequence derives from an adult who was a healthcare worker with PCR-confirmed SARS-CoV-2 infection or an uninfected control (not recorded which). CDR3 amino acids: CASSYSTVSEQPQHF. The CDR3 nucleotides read TGTGCCAGCAGTTACTCGACGGTTTCAGAGCAGCCCCAGCATTTT.